Each of the 14 T cell receptor beta chains below was sequenced from the same sample in a study of cytomegalovirus exposure and HLA in healthy donors. It was with 60 Vbeta and 13 Jbeta primers that the PCR ran. TCRdb's copy holds only in-frame clones and misses some; the assay was immunoSEQ multiplex PCR. The top ten clones hold approximately 15% of a sample with 90,000 to 110,000 clones, more than 9.5% of them seen once. The source material was PBMCs. These receptors came from a man aged 35 to 55 in good health and CMV-seropositive.

This clone was seen only a few times. This chain connects TRBV5-6 to TRBJ2-1, with a tentative D call TRBD2 (5 bases). In germline, CDR1 is SGHDT, CDR2 YYEEEE. The CDR3 is 15 residues long. The V gene lost 4 bases and the J gene lost 2 bases, with 13 bases spanning the gap. For the CDR3, the DNA is TGTGCCAGCAGCCGGGAAAACGGGGCCTACAATGAGCAGTTCTTC. Translated, it gives CASSRENGAYNEQFF.

The chain is built from TRBV28 and TRBJ1-2; 9 nucleotides agree with TRBD1. With 8 bases clipped from V and 4 bases from J, the junction kept 8 bases outside the gene matches. Looked up from germline, CDR1 is MDHEN and CDR2 is SYDVKM. The CDR3 spans 14 residues. CDR3 in amino acids: CASSRSGQGYGYTF. In nucleotides, the CDR3 is TGTGCCAGCTCTCGCTCGGGACAGGGCTATGGCTACACCTTC.

This clone has just a few counts. This CDR3 reads CSVTPPGQGGPEGAFF. CDR3 in DNA: TGCAGCGTTACACCACCGGGACAGGGGGGACCCGAAGGAGCTTTCTTT. The V call is TRBV29-1, the J call TRBJ1-1, with 11 bases lining up with TRBD1. The length of the CDR3 is 16 residues. With V trimmed by 5 bases and J by 10 bases, 18 bases remained unmatched. Germline CDR1 SQVTM, CDR2 ANQGSEA. Full variable domain (outside the CDR3, taken from reference TRBV29-1 and TRBJ1-1): SAVISQKPSRDICQRGTSLTIQCQVDSQVTMMFWYRQQPGQSLTLIATANQGSEATYESGFVIDKFPISRPNLTFSTLTVSNMSPEDSSIYLCSVTPPGQGGPEGAFFGQGTRLTVV.

This clone has only a few counts. V usage is TRBV5-4 and J usage is TRBJ2-1, with 9 bases fitting TRBD2. Per the germline V gene, CDR1 is SGHNT and CDR2 is YYREEE (reference sequence). The CDR3 is made up of 15 amino acids. V dropped 3 bases and J dropped 4; count of bases not matched to a gene: 5. The CDR3 DNA reads TGTGCCAGCAGCTCCGGACTAGCGTCGTACAATGAGCAGTTCTTC. This sequence encodes CASSSGLASYNEQFF.

This clone showed up just a few times. V usage is TRBV2 and J usage is TRBJ2-1; 14 positions match TRBD2. Germline V gives CDR1 SNHLY, CDR2 FYNNEI. The CDR3 covers 18 residues. J was trimmed by 1 base and V by 7 bases; bases with no gene match: 9. The CDR3, as DNA: TGTGCCAGCACCTACTGGGGGACTAGCGGGAGTTCCTACAATGAGCAGTTCTTC. Its protein is CASTYWGTSGSSYNEQFF.

This clone was detected only a few times. This sequence joins TRBV7-9 and TRBJ1-2; possibly TRBD1 for D (6 bases). V gave up 4 bases and J gave up 3 bases, with 9 bases separating them. CDR3 length: 13 amino acids. Germline CDR1 is SEHNR and CDR2 is FQNEAQ (reference sequence). The CDR3 nucleotides read TGTGCCAGCAGCTCCGAGGGGGACTATGGCTACACCTTC. Translation gives CASSSEGDYGYTF.

Only a few counts were recorded for this clone. The chain employs TRBV21-1 and TRBJ2-7; the table names TRBD1, a call not compared with the DNA. TRBV21-1 is a pseudogene segment. CDR3 length equals 15 residues. The CDR3 loop is CASTKFSRQGYEQYF. In nucleotides, the CDR3 is TGTGCCAGCACCAAATTCTCAAGGCAGGGCTACGAGCAGTACTTC.

Only a few counts were recorded for this clone. V usage is TRBV29-1 and J usage is TRBJ2-7; D call uncertain. Germline V CDR1 and CDR2: SQVTM, ANQGSEA. The V gene lost 4 bases and the J gene lost 1 base, with 8 bases spanning the gap. CDR3 length equals 12 residues. In DNA form, the CDR3 reads TGCAGCGTTGGTGTCAGGTCCTACGAGCAGTACTTC. This gives the protein CSVGVRSYEQYF.

This sequence joins TRBV7-8 and TRBJ2-1; D gene uncertain. Looked up from germline, CDR1 is SGHVS and CDR2 is FQNEAQ. The CDR3 consists of 11 residues. Between the trimmed V and J ends, which lost 2 bases and 7 bases, there was a span of 3 bases. DNA for the CDR3: TGTGCCAGCAGCTTACCTAATGAGCAGTTCTTC. Its translation: CASSLPNEQFF.

The chain couples TRBV4-2 to TRBJ2-1, with D possibly TRBD2 on 6 matching bases. There are 17 residues in the CDR3. The germline gives CDR1 LGHNA, CDR2 YNFKEQ. Trimming took 1 base from V and 0 from J, leaving 13 bases between them. Here the CDR3 reads CASSQVPGLNSYNEQFF. CDR3 bases: TGTGCCAGCAGCCAAGTCCCGGGACTTAACTCCTACAATGAGCAGTTCTTC.

V usage is TRBV5-1 and J usage is TRBJ2-2; 11 positions agree with TRBD2. Germline V lookup: CDR1 SGHRS, CDR2 YFSETQ. J lost 3 bases, V lost 4 bases, and 8 bases had no gene match. The CDR3 runs 17 residues. The DNA of the CDR3 is TGCGCCAGCAGCCCACTAGCGGGAGAAGGGGACACCGGGGAGCTGTTTTTT. Protein sequence: CASSPLAGEGDTGELFF.

This chain's CDR3 is CASSFGQVLNYGYTF. The CDR3 DNA sequence: TGTGCCAGCAGTTTCGGACAGGTTCTCAACTATGGCTACACCTTC. The chain uses TRBV28 and TRBJ1-2; 7 positions match TRBD1. J lost 2 bases, V lost 3 bases, and 6 bases had no gene match. Germline CDR1 MDHEN, CDR2 SYDVKM. CDR3 size: 15 residues.

This clone appeared a few times. This chain connects TRBV29-1 to TRBJ2-1; D uncertain. This CDR3 contains 11 residues. CDR1 SQVTM and CDR2 ANQGSEA come from the germline V gene. Trimming shortened V by 6 bases and J by 7 bases, and 10 bases separated the two germline ends. CDR3 DNA: TGCAGCGTCCCATTGCGGAATGAGCAGTTCTTC. Its translation: CSVPLRNEQFF.

This clone occurred a few times. The V gene is TRBV20-1, the J gene TRBJ1-1, with D possibly matching TRBD1 (6 bases). Germline CDR1 reads DFQATT; CDR2 reads SNEGSKA (reference sequence). The CDR3 loop spans 10 amino acids. Trimming stripped 6 bases from V and 11 bases from J, with 13 bases between. The CDR3 region has the DNA TGCAGTGCCCCAGGGGCTGGGGCTTTCTTT. Its protein product is CSAPGAGAFF.